This T cell receptor (beta chain) stems from a study of shared clonotypes between healthy human individuals. The germline CDR1 and CDR2 sequences are SNHLY and FYNNEI. The V end lost 10 bases, the J end lost 0 bases, and 15 bases lay between the germline ends. The CDR3 totals 14 residues. The table came from immunoSEQ multiplex PCR; TCRdb's copy has only in-frame clones and leaves some out. The sample includes 200,000 to 250,000 clones, approximately 65% of them seen just once. V gene TRBV2 combines with J gene TRBJ1-1; unclear D gene. This TCR derives from a man aged 25-45 years in good health. The source material was memory CD4+ T cells sorted from blood. The subset is: CD45RA-negative fraction. CDR3 in amino acids: CATKQLLMNTEAFF. The DNA of the CDR3 is TGTGCCACCAAACAACTTTTAATGAACACTGAAGCTTTCTTT.